This paragraph covers one T cell receptor beta chain sequence. Its target antigen remains unknown. Base qualities are not provided; no much larger clone lies one nucleotide away. PBMCs were isolated by Ficoll-Paque density gradient centrifugation. Sequencing was performed on an Illumina NovaSeq 6000. TCRalpha and TCRbeta cDNA libraries were built by 5'RACE with constant-segment primers, adding sample barcodes and unique molecular identifiers. RNA was extracted from every sample with Trizol reagent. The libraries were amplified in two PCR steps, and the second step added a second sample barcode and Illumina TruSeq adapters. Sequencing of the libraries was done on an Illumina NovaSeq, producing 2 x 150 bp paired-end reads. The paper's data handling went like this. The reads were demultiplexed and collapsed into UMI-guided consensus sequences using migec v1.2.7. Using mixcr v2.1.11, UMI consensuses were aligned to TRA and TRB V and J templates and then assembled into clonotypes. Clonotypes were classified as expanded or contracted when called significant by both edgeR and NoisET, with noise models trained on biological replicates. For edgeR calls, a false discovery rate-adjusted p below 0.01 and a log2 fold-change threshold of 1 were applied. As an exploratory analysis of dynamics, PCA with hierarchical clustering was applied to max-normalized trajectories of the 1000 most abundant clonotypes. The CD4 or CD8 phenotype of responding clones was assigned using the separately sequenced CD4+ and CD8+ repertoires. TCRdb trimmed public reads at Q25 via fastp, called clones via MiXCR and kept in-frame beta chains. When rows share a CDR3 protein, they turn into one entry using the most common DNA and genes. The V and J calls follow TCRdb's processing rather than the paper's. This sample comprises hundreds of thousands of distinct CDR3 sequences, approximately 25% of them detected only once. Of the sample, 12% is held by the ten largest clones.

The data were taken from a study of T-cell memory formation after mild COVID-19 (dated by TCRdb to the early 2020s). For the wider study: TCR sequence clusters from the two donors were largely donor specific. Longitudinal TCRalpha and TCRbeta repertoire sequencing tracked T-cell clones expanding and contracting after mild COVID-19 in a couple of donors. The cohort was made up of two young adult volunteers, one female and one male, who were previously healthy. What the work shows at the level of the full study, not this receptor alone: Only a couple of mild cases were covered by the study, and larger cohorts that include severe cases with pre-infection samples were considered necessary. Contracting CD4+ clones were located mainly in the CM and EM memory subsets, whereas CD8+ clones were found to be enriched in EMRA. From day 15 to 85, contracting clones showed balanced CD4/CD8 phenotypes, whereas a second wave of clones that expanded from day 15 to 37 leaned towards CD4+. Whether the second-wave clones peaking on day 37 were SARS-CoV-2 specific was not confirmed. Some responding clones were detected in pre-infection memory, which suggested that pre-existing cross-reactive memory T cells had joined the SARS-CoV-2 response.

The CDR3 holds 12 amino acids from the cysteine to the phenylalanine. The CDR3 DNA has 36 bases and is translated from base 1. Trimming costs V 4 bases and J 2 bases, and their ends lie 3 bases apart. Based on the germline V gene (reference sequence), the CDR1 and CDR2 sequences are LNHDA and SQIVND. Sequencing was performed on PBMCs or a T cell subset sorted from them (not recorded which). The receptor was isolated from an adult woman who had mild COVID-19 (a few samples of this study predate the infection). The sample titles of this study are shuffled in the database, so cell type and time point are left out; the donor was told from shared clones. This chain is built from TRBV19 and TRBJ2-1; the D gene cannot be named for sure. The nucleotide sequence reads TGTGCCAGTAGTAACACCTACAATGAGCAGTTCTTC. This is translated as CASSNTYNEQFF.